These 16 T cell receptor beta chains were sequenced from one sample in a study of T-cell reconstitution after alpha-beta-depleted transplantation in children. Unique molecular identifiers were incorporated during preparation of the TCRbeta library. A single record per CDR3 protein comes from TCRdb applying MiXCR to the PCR reads. Among approximately 650,000 distinct CDR3 sequences listed, about an eighth were seen once. Sequences were derived from PBMCs, sampled before TCRalphabeta/CD19-depleted stem cell transplant. These receptor sequences come from a girl aged 2 to 10 with congenital amegakaryocytic thrombocytopenia, due to receive a stem cell transplant.

This clonotype was seen at least ten times. CDR3 in amino acids: CSVGGDQPQHF. CDR3 DNA: TGCAGCGTTGGAGGGGATCAGCCCCAGCATTTT. This chain links TRBV29-1 with TRBJ1-5, with D perhaps matching TRBD1 (5 bases). The CDR3 runs 11 residues. Trimming removed 4 bases from V and 5 bases from J, with 6 bases in between. CDR1 and CDR2 (germline): SQVTM, ANQGSEA.

This clonotype was counted many times. This rearrangement joins TRBV20-1 to TRBJ2-7; no clear D. Per the germline V gene, CDR1 is DFQATT and CDR2 is SNEGSKA (reference sequence). The CDR3 has 13 residues. Trimming cost V 0 bases and J 5 bases, with 11 bases left between them. In DNA, the CDR3 is TGCAGTGCTAGAGATCCCACCGGCCACGAGCAGTACTTC. Amino acids: CSARDPTGHEQYF.

This clonotype was counted ten times or more. The rearrangement uses TRBV20-1 and TRBJ1-5; D remains unclear. The CDR3 is 14 amino acids. V was shortened by 2 bases and J by 9 bases, with 17 bases between the two germline ends. CDR1 and CDR2 (germline): DFQATT, SNEGSKA (reference sequence). The CDR3 nucleotides are TGCAGTGCTAGAATGGGTAGCGCAATCATGCCCCAGCATTTT. Translation gives CSARMGSAIMPQHF.

This clonotype was counted ten times or more. The chain joins TRBV15 to TRBJ2-7, with no clear D. V shed 0 bases and J shed 2 bases, with 11 bases lying between them. The CDR3 is 15 amino acids. CDR1 and CDR2 from the germline V gene are LNHNV and YYDKDF (reference sequence). The CDR3 DNA is TGTGCCACCAGCAGAGACGCAGTTAATCCCTACGAGCAGTACTTC. It is translated as CATSRDAVNPYEQYF.

This clonotype was seen only a few times. The chain combines TRBV20-1 with TRBJ1-6, with D perhaps TRBD1 (5 bases). CDR1 is DFQATT and CDR2 is SNEGSKA in the germline V gene (reference sequence). V was shortened by 0 bases and J by 9 bases, with 9 bases between the two germline ends. The CDR3 is 13 amino acids. CDR3 bases: TGCAGTGCTAGAGATCTCGGGGGTTCACCCCTCCACTTT. Residues: CSARDLGGSPLHF.

This clonotype was seen many times. This chain connects TRBV20-1 to TRBJ2-1; D unresolved. V shed 4 bases and J shed 4 bases, with 8 bases lying between them. CDR1 is DFQATT and CDR2 is SNEGSKA in the germline V gene (reference sequence). The CDR3 is made up of 12 amino acids. CDR3 DNA: TGCAGTGCTATTCGGCGTTACAATGAGCAGTTCTTC. Its translation is CSAIRRYNEQFF.

This clonotype was counted ten times or more. This rearrangement joins TRBV20-1 to TRBJ1-4; no reliable D call. The CDR3 is 13 amino acids. The ends were cut back, 6 bases at V and 6 bases at J, with 14 bases in the middle. CDR1 is DFQATT and CDR2 is SNEGSKA in the germline V gene (reference sequence). The CDR3 sequence: CSATYGGDEKLFF. CDR3 nucleotide sequence: TGCAGTGCCACTTACGGAGGCGATGAAAAACTGTTTTTT.

A single count supports this clonotype. V is TRBV3-1 and J is TRBJ2-1; possibly TRBD1 or TRBD2 for D (5 bases each). CDR3 size: 15 residues. Trimming took 8 bases from V and 1 from J, leaving 15 bases between them. Per the germline V gene, CDR1 is LGHDT and CDR2 is YNNKEL (reference sequence). CDR3 DNA sequence: TGTGCCAGCCTCCCCAATTGGGGGTCCTACAATGAGCAGTTCTTC. It is translated as CASLPNWGSYNEQFF.

The V and J genes are TRBV10-3 and TRBJ2-1, with 9 nucleotides matching TRBD2. With V trimmed by 8 bases and J by 3 bases, 5 bases remained unmatched. This CDR3 is built from 14 residues. Germline CDR1 ENHRY, CDR2 SYGVKD. The CDR3 loop reads CAIHSGRYYNEQFF. In DNA, the CDR3 is TGTGCCATCCATAGCGGGAGATACTACAATGAGCAGTTCTTC.

The sample holds a few counts of this clonotype. The rearrangement uses TRBV20-1 and TRBJ2-5; no clear D gene. The V and J ends lost 3 bases and 9 bases respectively, with 8 bases between them. Germline lookup yields CDR1 DFQATT and CDR2 SNEGSKA (reference sequence). The CDR3 runs to 10 residues. CDR3 region: CSASPLAQYF. The CDR3 DNA reads TGCAGTGCTAGCCCACTGGCCCAGTACTTC.

With respect to this clonotype: The junction differs from germline at one of its ends, possibly a read error. V is TRBV9 and J is TRBJ2-2; 9 positions agree with TRBD1. The CDR3 totals 21 residues. Germline CDR1 reads SGDLS; CDR2 reads YYNGEE. The CDR3 is CAISPRVSGTGRKTNTGELFF. For the CDR3, the DNA is TGTGCCATCAGCCCGAGAGTCTCCGGGACAGGGAGAAAAACGAACACCGGGGAGCTGTTTTTT.

Many counts were recorded for this clonotype. The CDR3 nucleotides read TGCGCCAGCAGCTTGACGGGAGACGAGGTCACAGATACGCAGTATTTT. This codes for CASSLTGDEVTDTQYF. The chain joins TRBV5-1 to TRBJ2-3, with D possibly being TRBD2 (6 bases). The ends were cut back, 1 base at V and 2 bases at J, with 14 bases in the middle. CDR1 and CDR2 from the germline V gene are SGHRS and YFSETQ. The CDR3 length is 16 residues. Full variable domain (outside the CDR3, taken from reference TRBV5-1 and TRBJ2-3): KAGVTQTPRYLIKTRGQQVTLSCSPISGHRSVSWYQQTPGQGLQFLFEYFSETQRNKGNFPGRFSGRQFSNSRSEMNVSTLELGDSALYLCASSLTGDEVTDTQYFGPGTRLTVL.

This clonotype has at least ten counts. The chain has TRBV12-3 or TRBV12-4 and TRBJ2-7; TRBD2 agrees at 13 bases. V lost 6 bases, J lost 4 bases, and 3 bases stayed unmatched. The CDR3 totals 14 residues. The DNA of the CDR3 is TGTGCCAGCAGACTAGCGGGAGGGCCGTACGAGCAGTACTTC. Translating gives CASRLAGGPYEQYF.

This clonotype has at least ten counts. This rearrangement joins TRBV20-1 to TRBJ2-7; 7 bases map to TRBD1. Germline assignment: CDR1 DFQATT and CDR2 SNEGSKA (reference sequence). Trimming took 6 bases from V and 3 from J; bases not matched to a gene: 11. This CDR3 is 14 amino acids long. CDR3 sequence (DNA): TGCAGTGCGTACCGACAGGGATCGGGCTACGAGCAGTACTTC. Its translation is CSAYRQGSGYEQYF.

Comment on this clonotype: This sequence may be a read error, since a much larger clone differs from it by one base. The V and J genes are TRBV28 and TRBJ2-1; 8 bases map to TRBD1. This CDR3 is 21 amino acids long. With 7 bases clipped from V and 2 bases from J, the junction kept 25 bases outside the gene matches. Looked up from germline, CDR1 is MDHEN and CDR2 is SYDVKM. In DNA, the CDR3 is TGTGCCAGCACTCTCACCCAGGGGGCATCGGTAGGTAGGGGCACCTACAATGAGCAGTTCTTC. Protein: CASTLTQGASVGRGTYNEQFF.

The rearrangement joins TRBV2 to TRBJ2-7, with 7 bases that match TRBD1. Per germline, CDR1 SNHLY and CDR2 FYNNEI. The trim removed 10 bases at V and 3 bases at J, leaving 12 bases unmatched. The CDR3 sequence is 14 residues long. The CDR3, as DNA: TGTGCCACCAGAGGGACAGCCGGGGACTACGAGCAGTACTTC. It is translated as CATRGTAGDYEQYF.